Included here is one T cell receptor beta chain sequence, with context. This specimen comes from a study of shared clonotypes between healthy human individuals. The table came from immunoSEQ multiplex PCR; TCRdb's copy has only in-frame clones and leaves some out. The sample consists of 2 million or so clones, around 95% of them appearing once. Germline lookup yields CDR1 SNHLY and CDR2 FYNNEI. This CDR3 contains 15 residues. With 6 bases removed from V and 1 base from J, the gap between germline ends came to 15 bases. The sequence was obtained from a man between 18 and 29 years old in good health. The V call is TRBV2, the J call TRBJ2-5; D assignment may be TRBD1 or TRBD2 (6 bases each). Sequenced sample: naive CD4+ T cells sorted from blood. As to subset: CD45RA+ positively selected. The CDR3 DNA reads TGTGCCAGCAGGGGAACAGGGAGGACCCAAGAGACCCAGTACTTC. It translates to CASRGTGRTQETQYF.